The 5 T cell receptor beta chains in this list originate from one sample, sequenced in a study of blood T cell repertoires in COVID-19. Generated by immunoSEQ multiplex PCR, the TCRdb table keeps only in-frame clones and is missing some. Of a few hundred thousand clones in the sample, roughly 85% were seen once. Sequencing used peripheral blood. These TCRs come from a woman in her late teens or twenties with acute or convalescent COVID-19.

The rearrangement uses TRBV4-1 and TRBJ2-2; no clear D. Germline V gives CDR1 MGHRA, CDR2 YSYEKL. The CDR3 consists of 15 residues. V lost 0 bases and J lost 0, with 5 bases in between. The CDR3 DNA sequence: TGCGCCAGCAGCCAAGACAGGTCGAACACCGGGGAGCTGTTTTTT. It codes for CASSQDRSNTGELFF.

The rearrangement links TRBV11-2 to TRBJ1-3; D not resolved. The length of the CDR3 is 16 residues. Looked up from germline, CDR1 is SGHAT and CDR2 is FQNNGV. V was clipped by 1 base and J by 0 bases, with 10 bases between them. The CDR3 loop is CASSLVASRSGNTIYF. CDR3 DNA sequence: TGTGCCAGCAGCTTAGTAGCGTCCCGCTCTGGAAACACCATATATTTT.

The sample holds one count of this clone. The chain employs TRBV7-9 and TRBJ1-2; 8 nucleotides line up with TRBD1. Germline CDR1 SEHNR, CDR2 FQNEAQ (reference sequence). This CDR3 is 14 amino acids long. V was pared by 3 bases and J by 8 bases, with 8 bases of the junction left unmatched. The CDR3 nucleotides are TGTGCCAGCAGCTTTCCAGGGGGCGGAGAGGGCTACACCTTC. It codes for CASSFPGGGEGYTF.

The CDR3 DNA is TGCGCCAGCAGCCAAGCTACCACGCAGGGGAATTCACCCCTCCACTTT. Translated, it gives CASSQATTQGNSPLHF. The chain employs TRBV4-1 and TRBJ1-6; perhaps TRBD1 as D (6 bases). The length of the CDR3 is 16 residues. Trimming cost V 1 base and J 7 bases, with 14 bases left between them. Germline values: CDR1 MGHRA, CDR2 YSYEKL.

The rearrangement joins TRBV2 to TRBJ2-2; 7 bases agree with TRBD1. J was trimmed by 2 bases and V by 11 bases; bases with no gene match: 8. The CDR3 covers 14 residues. The germline gives CDR1 SNHLY, CDR2 FYNNEI. CDR3 nucleotides: TGTGCCGGCTCCGGGACAGCCAACACCGGGGAGCTGTTTTTT. Translating gives CAGSGTANTGELFF.